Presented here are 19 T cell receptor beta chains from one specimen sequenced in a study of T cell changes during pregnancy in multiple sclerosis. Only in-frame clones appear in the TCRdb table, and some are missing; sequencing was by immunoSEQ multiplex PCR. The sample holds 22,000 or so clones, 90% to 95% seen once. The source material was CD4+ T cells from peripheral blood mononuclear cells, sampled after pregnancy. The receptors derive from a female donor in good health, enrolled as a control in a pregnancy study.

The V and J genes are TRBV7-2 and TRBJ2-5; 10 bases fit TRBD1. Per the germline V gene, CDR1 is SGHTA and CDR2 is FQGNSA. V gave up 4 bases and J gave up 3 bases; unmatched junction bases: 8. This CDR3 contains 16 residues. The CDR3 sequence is CASSSRDRGTKETQYF. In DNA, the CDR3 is TGTGCCAGCAGCTCTCGGGACAGGGGAACTAAAGAGACCCAGTACTTC. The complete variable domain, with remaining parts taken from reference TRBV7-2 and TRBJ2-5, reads GAGVSQSPSNKVTEKGKDVELRCDPISGHTALYWYRQSLGQGLEFLIYFQGNSAPDKSGLPSDRFSAERTGGSVSTLTIQRTQQEDSAVYLCASSSRDRGTKETQYFGPGTRLLVL.

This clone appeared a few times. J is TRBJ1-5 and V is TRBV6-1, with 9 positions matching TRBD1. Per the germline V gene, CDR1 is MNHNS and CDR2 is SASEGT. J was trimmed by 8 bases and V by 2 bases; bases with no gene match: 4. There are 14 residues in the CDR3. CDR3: CASSEWDRDKPQHF. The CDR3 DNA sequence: TGTGCCAGCAGTGAATGGGACAGGGACAAGCCCCAGCATTTT.

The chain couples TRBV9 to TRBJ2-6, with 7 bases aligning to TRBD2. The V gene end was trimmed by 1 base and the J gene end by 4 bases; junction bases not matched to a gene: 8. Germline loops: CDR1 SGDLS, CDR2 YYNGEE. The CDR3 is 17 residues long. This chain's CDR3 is CASSVTGEGLGANVLTF. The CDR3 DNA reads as TGTGCCAGCAGCGTAACTGGGGAGGGTCTGGGGGCCAACGTCCTGACTTTC.

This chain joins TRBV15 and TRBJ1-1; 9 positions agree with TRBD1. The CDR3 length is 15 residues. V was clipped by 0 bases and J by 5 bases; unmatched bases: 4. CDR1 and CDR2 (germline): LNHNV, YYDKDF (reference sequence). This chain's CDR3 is CATSRDRQGGTEAFF. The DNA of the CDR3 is TGTGCCACCAGCAGAGACAGACAGGGGGGGACTGAAGCTTTCTTT.

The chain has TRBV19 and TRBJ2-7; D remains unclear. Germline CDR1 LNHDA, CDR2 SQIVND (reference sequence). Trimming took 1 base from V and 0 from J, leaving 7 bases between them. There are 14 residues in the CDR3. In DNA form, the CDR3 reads TGTGCCAGTAGTATAGCGCGAAGCTCCTACGAGCAGTACTTC. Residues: CASSIARSSYEQYF.

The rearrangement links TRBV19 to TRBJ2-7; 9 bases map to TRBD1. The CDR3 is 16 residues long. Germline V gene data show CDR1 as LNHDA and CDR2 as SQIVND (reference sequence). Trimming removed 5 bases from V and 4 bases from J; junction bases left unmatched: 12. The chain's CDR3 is CASSSPGQGGLYEQYF. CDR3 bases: TGTGCCAGTAGTTCGCCGGGACAGGGTGGCCTTTACGAGCAGTACTTC.

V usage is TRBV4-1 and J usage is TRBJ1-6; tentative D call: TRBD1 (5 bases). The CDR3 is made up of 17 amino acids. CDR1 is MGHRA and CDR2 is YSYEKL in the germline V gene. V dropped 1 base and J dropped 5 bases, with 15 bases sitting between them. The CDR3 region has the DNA TGCGCCAGCAGCCAAGGTGGGGCGGGACCGAATAATTCACCCCTCCACTTT. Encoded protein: CASSQGGAGPNNSPLHF.

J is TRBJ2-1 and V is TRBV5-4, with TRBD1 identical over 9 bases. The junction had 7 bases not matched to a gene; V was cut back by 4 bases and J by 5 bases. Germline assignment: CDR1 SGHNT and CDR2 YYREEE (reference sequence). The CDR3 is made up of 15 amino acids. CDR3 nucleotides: TGTGCCAGCAGCGACCCGGGACAGGGTCACAATGAGCAGTTCTTC. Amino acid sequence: CASSDPGQGHNEQFF.

The CDR3 sequence is CASSLLGSGRTGELFF. CDR3 nucleotide sequence: TGCGCCAGCAGCTTGCTCGGTAGCGGGAGAACCGGGGAGCTGTTTTTT. The chain couples TRBV5-1 to TRBJ2-2; TRBD2 aligns across 9 bases. The V and J ends lost 1 base and 5 bases, in that order; junction bases with no gene match: 6. CDR3 length: 16 amino acids. Germline V gene sequence: CDR1 SGHRS, CDR2 YFSETQ. The full variable domain, completed using reference TRBV5-1 and TRBJ2-2, is KAGVTQTPRYLIKTRGQQVTLSCSPISGHRSVSWYQQTPGQGLQFLFEYFSETQRNKGNFPGRFSGRQFSNSRSEMNVSTLELGDSALYLCASSLLGSGRTGELFFGEGSRLTVL.

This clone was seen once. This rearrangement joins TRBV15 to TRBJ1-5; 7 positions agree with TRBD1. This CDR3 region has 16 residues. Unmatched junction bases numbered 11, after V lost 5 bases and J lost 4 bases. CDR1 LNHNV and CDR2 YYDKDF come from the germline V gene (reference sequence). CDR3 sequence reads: CATSSRARGENQPQHF. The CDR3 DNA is TGTGCCACCAGCTCCCGCGCCAGGGGGGAAAATCAGCCCCAGCATTTT.

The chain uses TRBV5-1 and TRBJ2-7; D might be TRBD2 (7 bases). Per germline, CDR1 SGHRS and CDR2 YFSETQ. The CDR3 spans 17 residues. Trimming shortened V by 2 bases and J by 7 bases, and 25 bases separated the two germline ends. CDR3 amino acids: CASSFAGGARLVIEQYF. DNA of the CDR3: TGCGCCAGCAGCTTTGCTGGGGGGGCCCGGTTGGTTATAGAGCAGTACTTC.

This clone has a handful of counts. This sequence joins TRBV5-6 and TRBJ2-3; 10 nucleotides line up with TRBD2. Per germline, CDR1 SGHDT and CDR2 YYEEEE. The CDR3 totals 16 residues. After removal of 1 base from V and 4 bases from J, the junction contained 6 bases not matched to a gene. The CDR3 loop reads CASSLFSSGGADTQYF. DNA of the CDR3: TGTGCCAGCAGCTTGTTCTCTAGCGGGGGCGCAGATACGCAGTATTTT. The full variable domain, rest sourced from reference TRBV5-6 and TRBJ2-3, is DAGVTQSPTHLIKTRGQQVTLRCSPKSGHDTVSWYQQALGQGPQFIFQYYEEEERQRGNFPDRFSGHQFPNYSSELNVNALLLGDSALYLCASSLFSSGGADTQYFGPGTRLTVL.

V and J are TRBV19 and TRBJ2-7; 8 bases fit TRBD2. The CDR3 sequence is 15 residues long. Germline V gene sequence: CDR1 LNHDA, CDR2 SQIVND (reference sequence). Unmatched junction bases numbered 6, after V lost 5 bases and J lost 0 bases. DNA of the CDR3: TGTGCCAGTAGTGTCTGGCGGGGGGTCTCCTACGAGCAGTACTTC. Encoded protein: CASSVWRGVSYEQYF.

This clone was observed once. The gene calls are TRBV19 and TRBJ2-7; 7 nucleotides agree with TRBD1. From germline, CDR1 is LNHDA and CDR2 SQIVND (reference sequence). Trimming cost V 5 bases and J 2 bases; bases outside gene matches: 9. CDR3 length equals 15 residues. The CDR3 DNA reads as TGTGCCAGTAGTCGTCCGGGACAGTCCCCCTACGAGCAGTACTTC. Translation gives CASSRPGQSPYEQYF.

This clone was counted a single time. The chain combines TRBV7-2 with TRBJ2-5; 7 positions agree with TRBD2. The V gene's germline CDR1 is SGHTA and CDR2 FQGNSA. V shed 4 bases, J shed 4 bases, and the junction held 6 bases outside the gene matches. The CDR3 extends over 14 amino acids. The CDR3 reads CASSSRGTGETQYF. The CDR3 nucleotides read TGTGCCAGCAGCTCGCGGGGGACGGGAGAGACCCAGTACTTC.

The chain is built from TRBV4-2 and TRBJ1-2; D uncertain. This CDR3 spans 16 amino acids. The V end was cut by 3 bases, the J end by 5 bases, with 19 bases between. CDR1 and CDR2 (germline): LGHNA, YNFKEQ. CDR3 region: CASSQTGRGVDYGYTF. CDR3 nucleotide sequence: TGTGCCAGCAGCCAGACCGGCCGTGGAGTGGATTATGGCTACACCTTC.

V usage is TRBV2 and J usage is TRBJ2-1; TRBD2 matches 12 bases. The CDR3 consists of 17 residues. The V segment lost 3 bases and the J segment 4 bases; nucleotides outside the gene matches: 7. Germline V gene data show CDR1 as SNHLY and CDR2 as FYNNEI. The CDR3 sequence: CASSDSKTSGRYNEQFF. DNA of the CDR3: TGTGCCAGCAGTGATTCCAAGACTAGCGGGAGATACAATGAGCAGTTCTTC.

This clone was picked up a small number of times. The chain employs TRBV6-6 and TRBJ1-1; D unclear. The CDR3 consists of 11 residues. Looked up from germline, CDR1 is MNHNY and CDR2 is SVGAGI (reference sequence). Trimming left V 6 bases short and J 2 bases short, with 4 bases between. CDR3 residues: CASSHNTEAFF. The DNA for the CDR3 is TGTGCCAGCAGCCATAACACTGAAGCTTTCTTT.

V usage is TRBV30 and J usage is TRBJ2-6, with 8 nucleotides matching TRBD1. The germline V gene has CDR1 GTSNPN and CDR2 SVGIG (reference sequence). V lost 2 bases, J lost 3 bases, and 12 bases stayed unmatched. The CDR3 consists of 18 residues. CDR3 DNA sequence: TGTGCCTGGAGTCCAAGGCCCGGACAGGGCGGTGGGGCCAACGTCCTGACTTTC. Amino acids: CAWSPRPGQGGGANVLTF.